This entry concerns a single T cell receptor (beta chain). This specimen belongs to a study of blood T cell repertoires in COVID-19. Assay used: immunoSEQ multiplex PCR; TCRdb lists only in-frame clones, some missing. This repertoire shows about 160,000 clones, 82% found once; its top ten account for approximately 7%. This CDR3 contains 16 residues. V shed 0 bases, J shed 6 bases, and the junction held 4 bases outside the gene matches. Germline CDR1 is SNHLY and CDR2 is FYNNEI. The TCR originated in a woman aged 35 to 49 with COVID-19, enrolled during active disease. Material for sequencing was peripheral blood. This chain uses TRBV2 with TRBJ2-1, with TRBD2 identical over 11 bases. The CDR3 here is CASSEASSGGLNEQFF. For the CDR3, the DNA is TGTGCCAGCAGTGAAGCTTCTAGCGGGGGGCTCAATGAGCAGTTCTTC.